This T cell receptor (beta chain) was identified in a study of T cell responses to AZD1222 COVID-19 vaccine (dated by TCRdb to about 2021). With respect to the entire study: TCR sequencing was performed for about 250 trial participants, of whom about 200 were given two doses of AZD1222 and roughly 25 were given two doses of MenACWY control vaccine. Trial participants were enrolled by age into subgroups of 18-55, 56-69 and 70-plus years, and approximately 150, 30 and 60 TCR-sequenced participants, respectively, were included in these subgroups.

Unmatched junction bases come to 3, with V trimmed by 0 bases and J by 4 bases. The germline V gene gives CDR1 as LGHNA and CDR2 as YSLEER. There are 16 amino acids in the CDR3, from cysteine to phenylalanine inclusive. Only CDR3 DNA remains: 48 bases, in frame from the first base. For this clone: Its antigen is still unknown. No clone much larger than this one lies a single base away; base qualities are absent.

What the authors observed across the whole study: Participants were mostly white British, with more females than males. The authors suggested clonal diversity may have been underestimated. After two AZD1222 doses, both the breadth and the depth of spike-specific TCRs were significantly higher than at day 0 and than in MenACWY recipients. Epitopes outside the regions mutated in the B.1.351 and B.1.1.7 variants were reportedly recognized by nearly half of the unique spike-specific TCRs. Conclusions about previously exposed vaccinees are limited because only 6 or 7 AZD1222 recipients were SARS-CoV-2 seropositive at baseline. The 56-69-year group was small, and its depth increase did not reach significance, likely because of low power. Vaccine-associated CD4 TCRs spanned the whole spike protein, with dominant responses in regions 160-218 and 743-854. Because no samples from the day 14 peak response were available, repertoires could be characterized only after the peak T cell response.

The CDR3 regions of human TCRbeta chains were subjected to immunosequencing. As for how the authors treated the data: TCRs in the repertoires were matched against a reference library of SARS-CoV-2-specific TCRs that had been generated with the MIRA antigen-specificity platform. Breadth was defined as the fraction of unique TCRs that were SARS-CoV-2-associated. Depth was defined as the fraction of total T cells that were SARS-CoV-2-associated. Using the MIRA data, each spike-specific TCR was assigned both to the spike region to which the TCR was reactive and to a CD4 or CD8 class. Log10-transformed breadth and depth values were compared by one-way ANOVA with Sidak's multiple comparisons tests. Not all clones reach the TCRdb copy of this immuneACCESS table, which keeps in-frame sequences only. Checked studies attribute under half of the gap to unresolved V genes and leave the rest unexplained. V, J and clone size are taken as reported in that table, and D and trimming were inferred from the DNA itself. The sample data list about 140,000 clones, and 92% of these were observed just once. Of the sample, roughly 3.9% falls within the top ten clones.

This specimen's time point label, per the study, means: about 28 days (+/-7) after the second vaccine dose. AZD1222 recipients given second doses at about 4 weeks or at about 12 weeks were pooled, since spike-specific TCR depth and breadth were not found to differ between the two schedules. The vaccinee samples were drawn from two UK trials, COV001 and COV002, one of which was a single-blind randomized controlled phase 2/3 trial testing AZD1222 (ChAdOx1 nCoV-19) in healthy adults. Trial participant PBMC samples were collected at day 0 and day 28 after the second dose for TCRbeta chain sequencing. The source material was peripheral blood, sampled 28 days after the second AZD1222 dose. The sequence came from an adult who received the AZD1222 COVID-19 vaccine. The rearrangement joined TRBV4-3 to TRBJ1-3; TRBD1 lines up with 10 middle nucleotides. CDR3 reads: CASSQDGTGAGNTIYF. The bases are TGCGCCAGCAGCCAAGATGGGACAGGGGCGGGAAACACCATATATTTT.